Given below is one T cell receptor beta chain in context. These data come from a study of CD8 T cells in Susac syndrome. V gave up 0 bases and J gave up 7 bases; unmatched junction bases: 8. The CDR3 covers 15 residues. Germline CDR1 is SGDLS and CDR2 is YYNGEE. Sequencing of TCR beta, carried out with a high-throughput approach, was applied to CD8+ and CD4+ T cells from the blood. The multiple sclerosis controls consisted of treatment-naive patients with relapsing-remitting disease, either stable or active. Negative isolation yielded CD8+ and CD4+ T cells; FACS enriched TEMRA cells. Random hexamers were used to reverse transcribe roughly 0.45 to 1 ug of RNA. Across 54 Vbeta and 13 Jbeta, immunoSEQ multiplex PCR amplified TCR beta CDR3. TCRdb itself ran the immunoSEQ multiplex PCR reads through MiXCR, one entry per CDR3 protein. The repertoire holds 140,000 or so distinct CDR3 sequences, with about 95% as singletons.

Material for sequencing was CD4+ T cells from PBMCs. This chain uses TRBV9 with TRBJ2-5; 8 positions match TRBD2. The receptor was derived from a human donor with multiple sclerosis. CDR3 coding DNA: TGTGCCAGCAGCGTAGGGGCGGGAGGACTTTTGACCCAGTACTTC. The encoded protein is CASSVGAGGLLTQYF.